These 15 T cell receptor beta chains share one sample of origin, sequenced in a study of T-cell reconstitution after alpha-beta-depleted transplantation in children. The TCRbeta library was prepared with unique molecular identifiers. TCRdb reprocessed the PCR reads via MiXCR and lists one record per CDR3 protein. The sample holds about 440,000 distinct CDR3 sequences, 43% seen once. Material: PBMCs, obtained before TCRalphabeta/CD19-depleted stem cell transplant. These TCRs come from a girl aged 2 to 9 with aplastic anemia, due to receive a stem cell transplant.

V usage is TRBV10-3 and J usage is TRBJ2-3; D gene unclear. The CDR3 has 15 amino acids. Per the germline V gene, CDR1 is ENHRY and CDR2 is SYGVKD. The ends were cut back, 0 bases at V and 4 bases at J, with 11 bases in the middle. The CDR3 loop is CAISESNPLADTQYF. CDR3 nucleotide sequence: TGTGCCATCAGTGAGTCTAACCCCCTCGCAGATACGCAGTATTTT.

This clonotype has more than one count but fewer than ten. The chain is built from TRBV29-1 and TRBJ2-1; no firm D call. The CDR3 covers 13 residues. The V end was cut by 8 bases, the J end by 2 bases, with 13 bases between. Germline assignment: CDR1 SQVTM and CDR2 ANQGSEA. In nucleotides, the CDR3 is TGCAGCTCCAAAGAAAGGACCTACAATGAGCAGTTCTTC. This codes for CSSKERTYNEQFF.

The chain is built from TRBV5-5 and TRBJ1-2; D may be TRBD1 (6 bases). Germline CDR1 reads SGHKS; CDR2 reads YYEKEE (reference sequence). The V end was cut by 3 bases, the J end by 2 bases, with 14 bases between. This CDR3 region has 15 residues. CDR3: CASSSLRGLNYGYTF. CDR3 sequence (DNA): TGTGCCAGCAGCTCGCTCAGGGGACTGAACTATGGCTACACCTTC.

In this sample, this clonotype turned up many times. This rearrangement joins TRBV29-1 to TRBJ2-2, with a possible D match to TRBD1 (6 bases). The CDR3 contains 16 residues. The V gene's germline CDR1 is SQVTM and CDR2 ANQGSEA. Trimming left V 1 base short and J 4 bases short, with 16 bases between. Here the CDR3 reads CSVEGGRQQPTGELFF. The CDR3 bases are TGCAGCGTTGAAGGGGGGCGGCAGCAACCCACCGGGGAGCTGTTTTTT.

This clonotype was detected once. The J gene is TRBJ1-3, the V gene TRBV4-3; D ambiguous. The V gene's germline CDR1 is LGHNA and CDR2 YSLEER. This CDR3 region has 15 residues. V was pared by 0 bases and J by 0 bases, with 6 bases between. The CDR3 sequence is CASSQDGVSGNTIYF. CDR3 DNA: TGCGCCAGCAGCCAAGATGGCGTCTCTGGAAACACCATATATTTT.

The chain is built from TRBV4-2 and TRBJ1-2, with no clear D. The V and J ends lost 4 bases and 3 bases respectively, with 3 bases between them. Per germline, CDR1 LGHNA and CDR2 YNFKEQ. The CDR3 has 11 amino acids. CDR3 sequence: CASSLDYGYTF. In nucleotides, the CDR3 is TGTGCCAGCAGCCTAGACTATGGCTACACCTTC.

This chain's CDR3 is CASSLLAGVTQFF. CDR3 in DNA: TGTGCCAGCAGTTTGCTAGCGGGAGTCACCCAGTTCTTC. The chain recombines TRBV27 with TRBJ2-1; 10 bases map to TRBD2. The trim removed 3 bases at V and 13 bases at J, leaving 6 bases unmatched. Germline CDR1 is MNHEY and CDR2 is SMNVEV (reference sequence). This CDR3 has 13 amino acids.

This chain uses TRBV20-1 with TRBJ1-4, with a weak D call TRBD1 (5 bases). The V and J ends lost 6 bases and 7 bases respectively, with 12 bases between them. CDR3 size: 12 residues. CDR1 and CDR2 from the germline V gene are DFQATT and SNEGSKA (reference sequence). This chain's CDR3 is CSAGGATEKLFF. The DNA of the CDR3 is TGCAGTGCAGGCGGGGCTACTGAAAAACTGTTTTTT.

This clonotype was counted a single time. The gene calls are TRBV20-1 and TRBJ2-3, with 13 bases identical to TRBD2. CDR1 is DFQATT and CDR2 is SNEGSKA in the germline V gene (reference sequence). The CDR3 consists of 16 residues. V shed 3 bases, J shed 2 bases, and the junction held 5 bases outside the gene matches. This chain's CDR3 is CSASWTSGGPTDTQYF. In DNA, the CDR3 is TGCAGTGCTAGCTGGACTAGCGGGGGACCCACAGATACGCAGTATTTT.

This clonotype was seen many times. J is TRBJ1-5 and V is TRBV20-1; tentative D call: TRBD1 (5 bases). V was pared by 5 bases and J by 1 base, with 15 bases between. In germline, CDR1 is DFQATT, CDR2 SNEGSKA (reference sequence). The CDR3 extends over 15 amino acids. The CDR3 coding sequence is TGCAGTGCTTCTGGACCAGGGCTGAGCAATCAGCCCCAGCATTTT. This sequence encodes CSASGPGLSNQPQHF.

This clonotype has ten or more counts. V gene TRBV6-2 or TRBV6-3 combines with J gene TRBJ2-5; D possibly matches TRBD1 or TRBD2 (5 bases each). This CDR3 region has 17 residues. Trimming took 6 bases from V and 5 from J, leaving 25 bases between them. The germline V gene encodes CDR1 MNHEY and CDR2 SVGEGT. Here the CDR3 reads CASSLWDGKVLRETQYF. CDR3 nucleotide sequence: TGTGCCAGCAGCCTTTGGGACGGGAAGGTGCTACGTGAGACCCAGTACTTC.

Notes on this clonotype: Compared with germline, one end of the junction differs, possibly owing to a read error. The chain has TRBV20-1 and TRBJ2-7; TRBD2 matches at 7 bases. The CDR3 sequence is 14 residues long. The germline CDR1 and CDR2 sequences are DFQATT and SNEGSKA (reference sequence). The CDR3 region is CSARTSTGIYKQYF. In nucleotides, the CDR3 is TGCAGTGCACGGACTAGTACCGGCATCTACAAGCAGTACTTC.

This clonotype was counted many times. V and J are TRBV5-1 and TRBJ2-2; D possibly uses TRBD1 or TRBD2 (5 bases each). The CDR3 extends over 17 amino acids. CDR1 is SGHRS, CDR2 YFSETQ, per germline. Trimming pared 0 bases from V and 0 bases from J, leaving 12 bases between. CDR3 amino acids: CASSLVPGRTNTGELFF. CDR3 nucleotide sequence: TGCGCCAGCAGCTTGGTCCCGGGACGGACGAACACCGGGGAGCTGTTTTTT.

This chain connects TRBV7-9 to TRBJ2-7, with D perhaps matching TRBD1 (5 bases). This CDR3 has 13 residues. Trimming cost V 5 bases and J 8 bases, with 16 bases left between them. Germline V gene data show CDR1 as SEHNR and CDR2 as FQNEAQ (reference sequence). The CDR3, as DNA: TGTGCCAGCAGCACCCGACAGCTTACGAAGCAGTACTTC. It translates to CASSTRQLTKQYF. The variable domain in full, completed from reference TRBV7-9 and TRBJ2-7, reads DTGVSQNPRHKITKRGQNVTFRCDPISEHNRLYWYRQTLGQGPEFLTYFQNEAQLEKSRLLSDRFSAERPKGSFSTLEIQRTEQGDSAMYLCASSTRQLTKQYFGPGTRLTVT.

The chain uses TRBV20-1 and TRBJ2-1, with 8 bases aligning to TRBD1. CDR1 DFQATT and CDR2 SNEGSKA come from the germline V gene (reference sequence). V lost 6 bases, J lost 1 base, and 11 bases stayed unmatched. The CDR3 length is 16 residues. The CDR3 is CSAPSPGQGSYNEQFF. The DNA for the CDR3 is TGCAGTGCCCCGAGCCCCGGACAGGGTTCCTACAATGAGCAGTTCTTC.